The source of this TCR beta chain is a study of blood T cell repertoires in COVID-19 (TCRdb year 2020). Notes on the research overall: Collaborator samples came from the United States, Italy and Spain and covered acute and convalescent phases of COVID-19. The prospective study material was composed of cDNA or gDNA derived from T cells, B-cell-depleted T cells, or PBMCs. Deeply sampled blood TCRbeta repertoires from subjects exposed to, actively infected with, or recovered from COVID-19 were included in the dataset. The repertoires were made available in a free public database intended to serve as a resource for research on the immune response to SARS-CoV-2. The samples were drawn from the first 160 participants of the ongoing ImmuneRACE study and from 1,200 or so subjects provided by 6 global collaborators. The sample metadata nearly always contained a de-identified subject ID, COVID-19 status, age in years and sex. HLA class I and class II types, where available, came from metadata supplied by the sample provider rather than from assay-based typing. What the authors observed across the whole study: How much clinical and demographic metadata was included differed by source and by participant, and the metadata was provided uncurated.

V ends up 3 bases short and J 0 bases short, with an unmatched junction base count of 6. The germline V gene (reference sequence) gives CDR1 as GTSNPN and CDR2 as SVGIG. Reading from cysteine to phenylalanine, the CDR3 counts 15 amino acids. The read is trimmed to its CDR3 DNA, 45 bases read in frame from base 1. The immunoSEQ Assay, a bias-controlled multiplex PCR, was used to amplify TCRbeta CDR3 regions from genomic DNA. The original pipeline was this. The number of nucleated cells in each sample was estimated from the amplification of reference gene primers within the assay. Sequence reads were collapsed and filtered to measure the absolute abundance of every unique TCRbeta CDR3 rearrangement. Productive Simpson clonality was computed per sample as the square root of Simpson's diversity index over productive rearrangements. TCRdb stores this immuneACCESS table with in-frame sequences only. Part of the clones is absent; in the studies checked, under half of the shortfall reflects unresolved V genes, and no reason is known for the rest. V, J and clone size are taken as reported in that table, and D and trimming were inferred from the DNA itself. Present in this sample are 270,000 or so clones, under 95% of which were seen just once. 2.3% of the sample goes to the ten largest clones.

Participants in the prospective study were enrolled through a virtual design, were aged roughly 18 to 100 years, and lived in 24 United States geographic areas. In the prospective study, cohorts were assigned on the basis of participant-reported clinical history obtained from a screening survey and a study questionnaire. In the prospective study, mobile phlebotomists collected whole blood, serum and a nasopharyngeal or oropharyngeal swab from each participant. Over an approximately 2-month period, participants in the prospective study had the option of providing additional blood draws and questionnaires. Prospective study blood samples were shipped either frozen or at room temperature before DNA extraction. Of note for this clone: There is no known antigen for this receptor. Base qualities are missing; no much larger clone stands one base away.

In this chain, TRBV30 is recombined with TRBJ1-2; TRBD1 lines up with 8 middle nucleotides. This sequence was found in a woman aged 40 to 55 with acute COVID-19. Sequencing used PBMCs or T cells enriched from blood (not recorded which). This receptor has the CDR3 CAWSNPDRANYGYTF. In nucleotide form, the sequence is TGTGCCTGGAGCAACCCGGACAGGGCTAACTATGGCTACACCTTC.